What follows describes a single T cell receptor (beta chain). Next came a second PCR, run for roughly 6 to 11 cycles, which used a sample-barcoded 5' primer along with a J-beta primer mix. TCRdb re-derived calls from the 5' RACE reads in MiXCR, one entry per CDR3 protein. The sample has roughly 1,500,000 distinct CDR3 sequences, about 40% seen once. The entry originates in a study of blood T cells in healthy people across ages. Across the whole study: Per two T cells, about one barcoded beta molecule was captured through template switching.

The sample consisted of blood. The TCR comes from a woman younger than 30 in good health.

CDR3 residues: CSARYTGSPEQYF. The CDR3 nucleotides read TGCAGTGCTAGATATACAGGCTCGCCCGAGCAGTACTTC. The chain has TRBV20-1 and TRBJ2-7; TRBD1 is a possible D gene (5 bases). Trimming took off 2 bases at V and 6 bases at J, with 14 bases between the two ends. Germline V CDR1 and CDR2: DFQATT, SNEGSKA (reference sequence). CDR3 length: 13 residues.